These 26 T cell receptor beta chains came from one sample sequenced in a study of blood T cell repertoires in COVID-19. This table comes from immunoSEQ multiplex PCR, and its TCRdb copy is limited to in-frame clones, with some not included. The sample contains 200,000 to 250,000 clones, approximately 85% of which appear only once. The source material was peripheral blood. The receptors were gathered from a man at least 80 years old with acute or convalescent COVID-19.

CDR3 sequence (DNA): TGTGCCAGCAGTCGGACGGTCGGGACAGCGTCGTTCTTT. As protein: CASSRTVGTASFF. J is TRBJ1-1 and V is TRBV7-9; 7 bases line up with TRBD1. V shed 6 bases, J shed 14 bases, and the junction held 15 bases outside the gene matches. This CDR3 comprises 13 residues. Per germline, CDR1 SEHNR and CDR2 FQNEAQ (reference sequence).

CDR3 sequence: CASSQIGQFRTAEAFF. The CDR3 nucleotides are TGTGCCAGTAGTCAAATCGGACAGTTCCGAACGGCTGAAGCTTTCTTT. The rearrangement links TRBV19 to TRBJ1-1; tentatively, D is TRBD1 (6 bases). The V gene's germline CDR1 is LNHDA and CDR2 SQIVND (reference sequence). V lost 5 bases, J lost 6 bases, and 22 bases lay in between. The CDR3 has 16 amino acids.

This clone appeared a few times. The chain has TRBV12-3 or TRBV12-4 and TRBJ2-5, with D possibly matching TRBD1 (6 bases). The CDR3 totals 12 residues. Between the trimmed V and J ends, which lost 8 bases and 9 bases, there was a span of 16 bases. The CDR3 DNA sequence: TGTGCCAGCTTGGACCCCGAGGGGGCCCAGTACTTC. It specifies CASLDPEGAQYF.

The chain has TRBV6-2 or TRBV6-3 and TRBJ2-7; a possible D gene is TRBD2 (6 bases). This CDR3 is built from 16 residues. Between the trimmed V and J ends, which lost 3 bases and 2 bases, there was a span of 17 bases. Germline V lookup: CDR1 MNHEY, CDR2 SVGEGT. CDR3 nucleotides: TGTGCCAGCAGTTATTCCGGTCGGGGGACCCCCTACGAGCAGTACTTC. This sequence encodes CASSYSGRGTPYEQYF.

A note on this clone: Other DNA sequences in the sample encode the same CDR3. For the CDR3, the DNA is TGCGCCAGCAGCTTGGGACAGGGGTACACTGAAGCTTTCTTT. Translation: CASSLGQGYTEAFF. This rearrangement joins TRBV5-1 to TRBJ1-1; the match to TRBD1 covers 8 bases. Trimming took 0 bases from V and 3 from J; bases not matched to a gene: 1. Germline V lookup: CDR1 SGHRS, CDR2 YFSETQ. The CDR3 totals 14 residues.

V gene TRBV5-3 combines with J gene TRBJ1-6; no firm D call. TRBV5-3 is assigned to the ORF class and has an uncertain function. With 2 bases removed from V and 5 bases from J, the gap between germline ends came to 14 bases. The CDR3 is made up of 16 amino acids. Here the CDR3 reads CARSFGLRAHNSPLHF. In DNA form, the CDR3 reads TGTGCCAGAAGCTTCGGACTTCGGGCCCATAATTCACCCCTCCACTTT.

The chain has TRBV4-1 and TRBJ2-3; a weak D match, TRBD1 (6 bases). The CDR3 is made up of 16 amino acids. Trimming removed 0 bases at V and 4 bases at J, with 14 bases between. The germline gives CDR1 MGHRA, CDR2 YSYEKL. The CDR3 is CASSQDTGLASDTQYF. CDR3 in DNA: TGCGCCAGCAGCCAAGATACAGGGTTGGCATCAGATACGCAGTATTTT.

V and J are TRBV7-9 and TRBJ1-2; unclear D gene. V was cut by 7 bases and J by 7 bases, with 13 bases left in between. The germline V gene has CDR1 SEHNR and CDR2 FQNEAQ (reference sequence). There are 12 residues in the CDR3. The CDR3 spells CASNAGVGGYTF. The CDR3 DNA reads TGTGCCAGCAACGCCGGGGTAGGTGGCTACACCTTC.

The V and J genes are TRBV9 and TRBJ2-1, with D maybe TRBD2 (6 bases). CDR1 is SGDLS, CDR2 YYNGEE, per germline. The CDR3 runs to 16 residues. V shed 0 bases and J shed 5 bases, with 15 bases lying between them. DNA of the CDR3: TGTGCCAGCAGCGTAGCTGGGACTCTGCCGAACAATGAGCAGTTCTTC. Amino acid sequence: CASSVAGTLPNNEQFF.

The rearrangement links TRBV6-2 or TRBV6-3 to TRBJ2-4; no reliable D call. The CDR3 extends over 14 amino acids. Germline loops: CDR1 MNHEY, CDR2 SVGEGT. V was cut by 6 bases and J by 0 bases, with 9 bases left in between. CDR3 DNA: TGTGCCAGCAGCCCTACGGTAGCCAAAAACATTCAGTACTTC. Amino acids: CASSPTVAKNIQYF.

This chain links TRBV5-6 with TRBJ2-7, with no clear D. From germline, CDR1 is SGHDT and CDR2 YYEEEE. Trimming removed 1 base at V and 6 bases at J, with 8 bases between. There are 12 residues in the CDR3. The CDR3 reads CASSLSSREQYF. The CDR3 coding sequence is TGTGCCAGCAGCTTGTCGAGCCGCGAGCAGTACTTC.

The chain joins TRBV21-1 to TRBJ2-7; TRBD1 is taken as the D call from the table, unchecked against the DNA. TRBV21-1 is annotated as a pseudogene. The CDR3 contains 14 residues. For the CDR3, the DNA is TGTGCCAGCAGCAAGGCGACAGGGTTCGGCGAGCAGTACTTC. Translation gives CASSKATGFGEQYF.

In this sample, this clone turned up a few times. The chain is built from TRBV18 and TRBJ1-1; D might be TRBD1 (5 bases). This CDR3 is built from 16 residues. CDR1 and CDR2 (germline): KGHSH, LQKENI. V lost 2 bases to trimming and J lost 0 bases, with 13 bases between them. As DNA, the CDR3 is TGTGCCAGCTCACCATCACTCGACAGTCTGAACACTGAAGCTTTCTTT. Its translation is CASSPSLDSLNTEAFF. The whole variable domain, filled in from reference TRBV18 and TRBJ1-1, reads NAGVMQNPRHLVRRRGQEARLRCSPMKGHSHVYWYRQLPEEGLKFMVYLQKENIIDESGMPKERFSAEFPKEGPSILRIQQVVRGDSAAYFCASSPSLDSLNTEAFFGQGTRLTVV.

This rearrangement joins TRBV7-2 to TRBJ2-1; D call uncertain. The CDR3 has 16 residues. V lost 2 bases to trimming and J lost 2 bases, with 13 bases between them. Germline CDR1 is SGHTA and CDR2 is FQGNSA. The CDR3 DNA sequence: TGTGCCAGCAGCTTACATGTGTCACTCACCTACAATGAGCAGTTCTTC. Its translation is CASSLHVSLTYNEQFF.

The chain's CDR3 is CASSLPGQGPGTEAFF. CDR3 nucleotides: TGTGCCAGCAGCCTCCCCGGACAGGGGCCGGGGACTGAAGCTTTCTTT. The chain has TRBV7-9 and TRBJ1-1; TRBD1 matches 9 bases. Germline lookup yields CDR1 SEHNR and CDR2 FQNEAQ (reference sequence). V gave up 5 bases and J gave up 5 bases; unmatched junction bases: 12. This CDR3 is built from 16 residues.

The CDR3 nucleotides are TGTGCCAGTAGTATCCCCCAGGGGACGGGGACCGGGGAGCTGTTTTTT. This translates into CASSIPQGTGTGELFF. This chain uses TRBV19 with TRBJ2-2, with D tentatively TRBD1 (6 bases). V was pared by 3 bases and J by 5 bases, with 16 bases between. The CDR3 is made up of 16 amino acids. From germline, CDR1 is LNHDA and CDR2 SQIVND (reference sequence). The complete variable domain, with remaining parts taken from reference TRBV19 and TRBJ2-2, reads DGGITQSPKYLFRKEGQNVTLSCEQNLNHDAMYWYRQDPGQGLRLIYYSQIVNDFQKGDIAEGYSVSREKKESFPLTVTSAQKNPTAFYLCASSIPQGTGTGELFFGEGSRLTVL.

The V call is TRBV7-2, the J call TRBJ2-1; 9 bases are a match to TRBD1. The CDR3 sequence is 15 residues long. The J segment lost 0 bases and the V segment lost 6 bases, leaving 3 bases of the junction unmatched. Germline V gene data show CDR1 as SGHTA and CDR2 as FQGNSA. CDR3 DNA sequence: TGTGCCAGCAGGGGACAGGGAAGCTCCTACAATGAGCAGTTCTTC. Protein sequence: CASRGQGSSYNEQFF.

The chain employs TRBV7-3 and TRBJ2-7, with TRBD1 identical over 8 bases. There are 16 residues in the CDR3. V was clipped by 4 bases and J by 2 bases; unmatched bases: 10. CDR1 is SGHTA, CDR2 FQGTGA, per germline. In DNA, the CDR3 is TGTGCCAGCAGCTATGTCGCGGACAGGGTACCCTACGAGCAGTACTTC. Translation gives CASSYVADRVPYEQYF.

This clone was picked up a small number of times. The chain carries TRBV6-1 and TRBJ1-2; no firm D call. From germline, CDR1 is MNHNS and CDR2 SASEGT. The CDR3 has 11 residues. V lost 3 bases and J lost 8, with 7 bases in between. The CDR3 sequence is CASSEGFGYTF. CDR3 nucleotide sequence: TGTGCCAGCAGTGAGGGCTTCGGCTACACCTTC.

The chain links TRBV2 to TRBJ1-6; weak D call: TRBD1 (5 bases). V was shortened by 2 bases and J by 9 bases, with 11 bases between the two germline ends. CDR3 length: 14 residues. CDR1 SNHLY and CDR2 FYNNEI come from the germline V gene. The CDR3 reads CASSESGIGSPLHF. The CDR3 region has the DNA TGTGCCAGCAGTGAATCAGGGATCGGTTCACCCCTCCACTTT.

The gene calls are TRBV11-2 and TRBJ1-4; D uncertain. V shed 3 bases and J shed 8 bases, with 7 bases lying between them. The CDR3 consists of 12 residues. CDR1 is SGHAT, CDR2 FQNNGV, per germline. The CDR3 spells CASSLFEEKLFF. DNA of the CDR3: TGTGCCAGCAGCTTGTTTGAGGAAAAACTGTTTTTT.

This chain links TRBV19 with TRBJ2-1; TRBD2 agrees at 10 bases. V was pared by 5 bases and J by 6 bases, with 7 bases of the junction left unmatched. This CDR3 has 15 amino acids. Germline V gene sequence: CDR1 LNHDA, CDR2 SQIVND (reference sequence). The CDR3 region is CASSGRAGGLNEQFF. Here the CDR3 DNA reads TGTGCCAGTAGTGGGAGAGCGGGAGGGCTCAATGAGCAGTTCTTC.

The gene calls are TRBV2 and TRBJ1-1, with a tentative D call TRBD1 (5 bases). The CDR3 extends over 14 amino acids. The V gene's germline CDR1 is SNHLY and CDR2 FYNNEI. Trimming took off 5 bases at V and 5 bases at J, with 15 bases between the two ends. The CDR3 here is CASSLHRAGTEAFF. The CDR3, as DNA: TGTGCCAGCAGTCTCCACCGGGCAGGGACTGAAGCTTTCTTT.

This sequence joins TRBV7-2 and TRBJ1-4, with TRBD1 identical over 7 bases. Losses at the gene ends were 6 bases for V and 8 bases for J; bases not matched to a gene: 9. Germline CDR1 reads SGHTA; CDR2 reads FQGNSA. This CDR3 has 14 amino acids. In DNA form, the CDR3 reads TGTGCCAGCAGTTTGACAGGGTCTCTCGAAAAACTGTTTTTT. Its translation is CASSLTGSLEKLFF.

The gene calls are TRBV10-3 and TRBJ2-5, with 7 bases that match TRBD2. The CDR3 is 15 residues long. V lost 6 bases to trimming and J lost 3 bases; unmatched junction nucleotides: 10. Germline V gene lookup returns CDR1 ENHRY and CDR2 SYGVKD. CDR3 amino acids: CAIRWGSGVKETQYF. The CDR3 nucleotides read TGTGCCATCAGGTGGGGGAGCGGGGTGAAAGAGACCCAGTACTTC.

The V gene is TRBV2, the J gene TRBJ1-4, with 9 bases aligning to TRBD1. The CDR3 has 16 amino acids. Germline V gene sequence: CDR1 SNHLY, CDR2 FYNNEI. The V and J ends lost 3 bases and 5 bases, in that order; junction bases with no gene match: 7. As DNA, the CDR3 is TGTGCCAGCAGTGACCTTCGGACAGGGGTAAATGAAAAACTGTTTTTT. Translating it yields CASSDLRTGVNEKLFF.